This T cell receptor beta chain originates from a study of T-cell reconstitution after alpha-beta-depleted transplantation in children. General observations from the study: Once a year had passed after transplant, T-cell counts and diversity came mostly from newly produced T cells. High day-60 TCRbeta diversity in some patients came from surviving recipient T cells and thymic progenitors. At around two months after transplant, the alpha-beta T cells were reportedly derived from several hundred expanded clones that came from non-depleted graft cells.

Turning to this clonotype: No antigen is known for it.

CDR1 is LGHDT and CDR2 is YNNKEL in the germline V gene (reference sequence). V was pared by 10 bases and J by 0 bases, with 15 bases of the junction left unmatched. The CDR3 is 17 amino acids. Molecular barcoding with unique molecular identifiers was used for the TCRbeta library. TCRdb recomputed calls from the PCR reads with MiXCR, one row per CDR3 protein. The repertoire holds fewer than 150,000 distinct CDR3 sequences, roughly 9.7% seen once, with approximately 25% in the top ten. The TCR sequence derives from a girl under three years old who had a stem cell transplant for combined immunodeficiency, so the T cells may come from the graft donor. The specimen was PBMCs, mostly from graft donor cells, collected 180 days after TCRalphabeta/CD19-depleted stem cell transplant. The chain has TRBV3-1 and TRBJ2-4, with 7 bases fitting TRBD1. The CDR3 loop is CATCPRVQGTAKNIQYF. The CDR3, as DNA: TGTGCCACCTGCCCCCGGGTACAGGGGACAGCCAAAAACATTCAGTACTTC.